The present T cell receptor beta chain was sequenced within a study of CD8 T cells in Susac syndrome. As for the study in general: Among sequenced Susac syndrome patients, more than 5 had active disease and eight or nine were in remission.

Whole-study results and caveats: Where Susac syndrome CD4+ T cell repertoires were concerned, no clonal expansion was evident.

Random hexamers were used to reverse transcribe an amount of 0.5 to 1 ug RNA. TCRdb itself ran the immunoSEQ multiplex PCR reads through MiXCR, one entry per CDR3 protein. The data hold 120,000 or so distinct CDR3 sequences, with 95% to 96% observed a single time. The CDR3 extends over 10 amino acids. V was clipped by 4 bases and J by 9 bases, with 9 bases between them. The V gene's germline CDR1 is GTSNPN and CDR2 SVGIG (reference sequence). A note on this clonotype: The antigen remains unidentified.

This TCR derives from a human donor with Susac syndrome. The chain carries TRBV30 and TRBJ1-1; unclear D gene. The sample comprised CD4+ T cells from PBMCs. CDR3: CAWNTWKAFF. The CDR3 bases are TGTGCCTGGAACACTTGGAAAGCTTTCTTT.